One and the same sample provided the 5 T cell receptor beta chains below, sequenced in a study of T cell responses to AZD1222 COVID-19 vaccine. The table came from immunoSEQ multiplex PCR; TCRdb's copy has only in-frame clones and leaves some out. The sample consists of 55,000 to 75,000 clones, about 87% of them appearing once. The sequences come from peripheral blood, collected on day 0 of AZD1222 vaccination. These receptors were collected from an adult in good health.

The chain has TRBV18 and TRBJ1-5; D is unclear. Germline CDR1 reads KGHSH; CDR2 reads LQKENI. This CDR3 contains 15 residues. Between the trimmed V and J ends, which lost 1 base and 0 bases, there was a span of 7 bases. The CDR3 loop is CASSPLDGSNQPQHF. CDR3 sequence (DNA): TGTGCCAGCTCACCACTGGACGGTAGCAATCAGCCCCAGCATTTT. Drawing the rest from reference TRBV18 and TRBJ1-5, the complete variable domain is NAGVMQNPRHLVRRRGQEARLRCSPMKGHSHVYWYRQLPEEGLKFMVYLQKENIIDESGMPKERFSAEFPKEGPSILRIQQVVRGDSAAYFCASSPLDGSNQPQHFGDGTRLSIL.

J is TRBJ1-4 and V is TRBV11-2; 10 bases line up with TRBD1. The CDR3 is made up of 19 amino acids. Germline CDR1 reads SGHAT; CDR2 reads FQNNGV. The J segment lost 4 bases and the V segment lost 3 bases, leaving 14 bases of the junction unmatched. CDR3 nucleotides: TGTGCCAGCAGCTTCGGACAGGGGGGTGTTCAACGCGGTAATGAAAAACTGTTTTTT. It yields the protein CASSFGQGGVQRGNEKLFF. Looking up the rest from reference TRBV11-2 and TRBJ1-4 gives the full variable domain: EAGVAQSPRYKIIEKRQSVAFWCNPISGHATLYWYQQILGQGPKLLIQFQNNGVVDDSQLPKDRFSAERLKGVDSTLKIQPAKLEDSAVYLCASSFGQGGVQRGNEKLFFGSGTQLSVL.

The CDR3 nucleotides are TGTGCCAGTAGTTCTGCGTTTGGGGGCGCGGTTCAGCCCCAGCATTTT. Amino acids: CASSSAFGGAVQPQHF. The chain employs TRBV19 and TRBJ1-5; D possibly corresponds to TRBD1 (6 bases). Germline CDR1 is LNHDA and CDR2 is SQIVND (reference sequence). This CDR3 has 16 residues. V was pared by 5 bases and J by 6 bases, with 20 bases between.

V usage is TRBV7-3 and J usage is TRBJ2-5; TRBD1 matches 8 bases. V shed 2 bases and J 2 bases; nucleotides not matched to a gene: 4. Per the germline V gene, CDR1 is SGHTA and CDR2 is FQGTGA. The CDR3 runs 15 residues. Written as DNA, the CDR3 is TGTGCCAGCAGCTTAGGCAGGGGGCGGCAAGAGACCCAGTACTTC. Encoded protein: CASSLGRGRQETQYF.

The chain links TRBV19 to TRBJ1-1; possibly TRBD1 for D (6 bases). Trimming removed 6 bases at V and 6 bases at J, with 11 bases between. This CDR3 contains 12 residues. Per the germline V gene, CDR1 is LNHDA and CDR2 is SQIVND (reference sequence). CDR3 in DNA: TGTGCCAGTAGCACAACAGGGCCTGAAGCTTTCTTT. It specifies CASSTTGPEAFF.